The next 11 T cell receptor beta chains were all read from a single sample in a study of shared clonotypes between healthy human individuals. The table came from immunoSEQ multiplex PCR; TCRdb's copy has only in-frame clones and leaves some out. The data contain some 2,100,000 clones, almost 96% of them singletons. Specimen: naive CD4+ T cells sorted from blood. Subset described: CD45RA+ positively selected. The source is a man aged 18 to 30 in good health.

Points on this clone: The same CDR3 also results from other DNA sequences found in this sample. The rearrangement joins TRBV5-1 to TRBJ2-2; weak D call: TRBD2 (5 bases). Trimming pared 4 bases from V and 2 bases from J, leaving 9 bases between. Germline CDR1 reads SGHRS; CDR2 reads YFSETQ. CDR3 length: 14 amino acids. For the CDR3, the DNA is TGCGCCAGCAGCGCCCGGGAAAACACCGGGGAGCTGTTTTTT. It encodes CASSARENTGELFF.

The rearrangement joins TRBV28 to TRBJ1-4, with 10 bases fitting TRBD1. V lost 8 bases and J lost 0; bases outside the gene matches: 9. Germline V CDR1 and CDR2: MDHEN, SYDVKM. The CDR3 has 17 amino acids. CDR3 DNA sequence: TGTGCCAGCCGCCGGGACAGGGGTGGGGCAACTAATGAAAAACTGTTTTTT. It specifies CASRRDRGGATNEKLFF.

The chain links TRBV10-3 to TRBJ2-3, with D possibly TRBD1 on 5 matching bases. V lost 6 bases to trimming and J lost 2 bases, with 9 bases between them. CDR1 is ENHRY, CDR2 SYGVKD, per germline. The CDR3 length is 13 residues. Here the CDR3 DNA reads TGTGCCATCAGCAACGGACACACAGATACGCAGTATTTT. This gives the protein CAISNGHTDTQYF.

The V call is TRBV27, the J call TRBJ2-3; 11 bases line up with TRBD2. From germline, CDR1 is MNHEY and CDR2 SMNVEV (reference sequence). This CDR3 is 16 amino acids long. The V gene end was trimmed by 4 bases and the J gene end by 2 bases; junction bases not matched to a gene: 5. The CDR3 sequence is CASSYSTSGNTDTQYF. The CDR3 DNA is TGTGCCAGCAGTTACTCGACTAGCGGGAACACAGATACGCAGTATTTT.

About this clone itself: Additional DNA sequences in this sample encode the identical CDR3. The chain joins TRBV7-8 to TRBJ2-7; 9 bases are shared with TRBD1. V trimming: 0 bases; J trimming: 2 bases; junction bases outside the gene matches: 2. CDR3 size: 15 residues. Germline V gene lookup returns CDR1 SGHVS and CDR2 FQNEAQ. The CDR3 is CASSLARTGAYEQYF. In nucleotides, the CDR3 is TGTGCCAGCAGCTTAGCCCGGACAGGGGCCTACGAGCAGTACTTC.

The V call is TRBV5-1, the J call TRBJ2-6; D may be TRBD1 (5 bases). Trimming stripped 0 bases from V and 4 bases from J, with 14 bases between. Germline V CDR1 and CDR2: SGHRS, YFSETQ. The CDR3 runs to 17 residues. CDR3 coding DNA: TGCGCCAGCAGCTTGGGCGTCAGGGAAAGCGGGGCCAACGTCCTGACTTTC. It specifies CASSLGVRESGANVLTF.

The genes are TRBV30 and TRBJ2-6; perhaps TRBD1 as D (6 bases). CDR1 is GTSNPN, CDR2 SVGIG, per germline (reference sequence). Trimming shortened V by 5 bases and J by 5 bases, and 13 bases separated the two germline ends. The CDR3 runs 14 residues. The CDR3 loop is CAWERTARANVLTF. As DNA, the CDR3 is TGTGCCTGGGAGCGGACAGCAAGGGCCAACGTCCTGACTTTC.

The rearrangement joins TRBV2 to TRBJ2-3; the match to TRBD2 covers 7 bases. The V gene end was trimmed by 4 bases and the J gene end by 1 base; junction bases not matched to a gene: 8. Germline assignment: CDR1 SNHLY and CDR2 FYNNEI. The CDR3 runs 16 residues. CDR3 in DNA: TGTGCCAGCAGTGGAGTCGGGGGGAAGCGCACAGATACGCAGTATTTT. It yields the protein CASSGVGGKRTDTQYF.

The chain combines TRBV9 with TRBJ2-5; TRBD2 matches 9 bases. From germline, CDR1 is SGDLS and CDR2 YYNGEE. This CDR3 region has 16 residues. Trimming removed 4 bases from V and 1 base from J; junction bases left unmatched: 8. CDR3 coding DNA: TGTGCCAGCAGCCCCCCGGGCGGGGGGGTCCAAGAGACCCAGTACTTC. Translating it yields CASSPPGGGVQETQYF.

This rearrangement joins TRBV13 to TRBJ2-7; D uncertain. Germline V lookup: CDR1 PRHDT, CDR2 FYEKMQ (reference sequence). V lost 5 bases to trimming and J lost 3 bases, with 8 bases between them. The CDR3 runs 12 residues. The CDR3 reads CASSLIYYEQYF. CDR3 nucleotides: TGTGCCAGCAGCCTAATATACTACGAGCAGTACTTC.

This rearrangement joins TRBV19 to TRBJ2-4; 7 nucleotides match TRBD1. CDR3 length equals 16 residues. The trim removed 5 bases at V and 0 bases at J, leaving 7 bases unmatched. Germline V CDR1 and CDR2: LNHDA, SQIVND (reference sequence). The CDR3 loop reads CASSPTGVVAKNIQYF. The CDR3 DNA reads as TGTGCCAGTAGTCCAACAGGGGTTGTAGCCAAAAACATTCAGTACTTC.